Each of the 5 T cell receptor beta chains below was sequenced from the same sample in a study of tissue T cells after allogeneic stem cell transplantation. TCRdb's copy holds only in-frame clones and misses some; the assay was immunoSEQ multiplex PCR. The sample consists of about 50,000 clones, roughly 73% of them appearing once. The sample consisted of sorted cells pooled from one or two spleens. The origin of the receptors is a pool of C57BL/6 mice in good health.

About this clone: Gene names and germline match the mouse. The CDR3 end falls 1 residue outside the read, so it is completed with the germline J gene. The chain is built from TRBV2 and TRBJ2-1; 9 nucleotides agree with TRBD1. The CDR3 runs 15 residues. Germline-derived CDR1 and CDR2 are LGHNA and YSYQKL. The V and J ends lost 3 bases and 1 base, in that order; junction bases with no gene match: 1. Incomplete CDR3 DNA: TGTGCCAGCAGCCAGGGACAGGGAAACTATGCTGAGCAGTTC. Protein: CASSQGQGNYAEQF. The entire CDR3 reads CASSQGQGNYAEQFF.

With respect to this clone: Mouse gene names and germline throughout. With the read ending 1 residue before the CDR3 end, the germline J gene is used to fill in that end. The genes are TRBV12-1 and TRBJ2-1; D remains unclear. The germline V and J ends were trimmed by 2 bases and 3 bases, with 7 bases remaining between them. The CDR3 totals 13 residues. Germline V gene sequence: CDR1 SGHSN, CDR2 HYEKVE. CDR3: CASSQGVYAEQFF. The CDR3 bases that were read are TGTGCCAGCTCTCAGGGAGTCTATGCTGAGCAGTTC.

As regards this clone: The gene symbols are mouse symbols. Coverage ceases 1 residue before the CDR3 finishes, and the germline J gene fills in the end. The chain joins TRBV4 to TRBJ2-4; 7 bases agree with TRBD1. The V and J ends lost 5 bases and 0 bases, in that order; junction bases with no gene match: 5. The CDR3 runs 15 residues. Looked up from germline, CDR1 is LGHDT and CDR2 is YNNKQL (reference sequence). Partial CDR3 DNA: TGTGCCAGCAGCCCTTGGGACAGTAGTCAAAACACCTTGTAC. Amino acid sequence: CASSPWDSSQNTLY. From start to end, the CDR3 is CASSPWDSSQNTLYF.

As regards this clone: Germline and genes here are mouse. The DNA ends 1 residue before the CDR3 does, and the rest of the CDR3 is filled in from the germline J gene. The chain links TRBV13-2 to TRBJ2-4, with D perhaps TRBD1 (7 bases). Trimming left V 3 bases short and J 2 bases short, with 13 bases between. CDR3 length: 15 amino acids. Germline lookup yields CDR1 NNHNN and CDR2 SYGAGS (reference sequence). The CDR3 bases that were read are TGTGCCAGCGGTGGGGCCAGGGGGGATCAAAACACCTTGTAC. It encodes CASGGARGDQNTLY. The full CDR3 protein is CASGGARGDQNTLYF.

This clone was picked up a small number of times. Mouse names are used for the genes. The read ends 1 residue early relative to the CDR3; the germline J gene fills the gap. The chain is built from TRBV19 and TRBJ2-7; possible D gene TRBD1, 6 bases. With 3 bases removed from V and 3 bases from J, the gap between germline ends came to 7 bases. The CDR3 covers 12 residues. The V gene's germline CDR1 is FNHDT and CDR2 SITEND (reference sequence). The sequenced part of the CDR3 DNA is TGTGCCAGCAGTACAGGGGTCTATGAACAGTAC. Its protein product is CASSTGVYEQY. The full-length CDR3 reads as CASSTGVYEQYF.